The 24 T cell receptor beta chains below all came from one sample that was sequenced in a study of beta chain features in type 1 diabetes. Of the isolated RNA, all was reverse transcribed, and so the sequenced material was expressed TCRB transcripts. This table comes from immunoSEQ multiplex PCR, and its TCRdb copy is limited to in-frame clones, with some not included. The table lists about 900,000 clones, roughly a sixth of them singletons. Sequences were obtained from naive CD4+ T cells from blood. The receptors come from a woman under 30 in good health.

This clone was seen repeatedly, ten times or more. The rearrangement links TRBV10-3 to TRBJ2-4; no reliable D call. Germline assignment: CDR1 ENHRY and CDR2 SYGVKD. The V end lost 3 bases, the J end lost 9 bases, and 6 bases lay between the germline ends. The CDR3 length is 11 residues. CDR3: CAISDKGIQYF. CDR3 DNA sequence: TGTGCCATCAGTGACAAGGGCATTCAGTACTTC.

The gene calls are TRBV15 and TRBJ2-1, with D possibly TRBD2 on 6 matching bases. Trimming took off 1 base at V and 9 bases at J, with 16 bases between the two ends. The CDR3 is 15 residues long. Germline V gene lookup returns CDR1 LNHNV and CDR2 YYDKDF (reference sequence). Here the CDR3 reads CATSRGGTGVGEQFF. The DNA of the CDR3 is TGTGCCACCAGCAGAGGCGGAACGGGAGTAGGTGAGCAGTTCTTC.

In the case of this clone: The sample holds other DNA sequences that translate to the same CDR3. CDR3 residues: CASKVNTEAFF. The CDR3 coding sequence is TGTGCCAGCAAAGTGAACACTGAAGCTTTCTTT. This chain links TRBV2 with TRBJ1-1; D remains ambiguous. V was shortened by 7 bases and J by 0 bases, with 3 bases between the two germline ends. CDR3 length: 11 amino acids. Germline CDR1 SNHLY, CDR2 FYNNEI.

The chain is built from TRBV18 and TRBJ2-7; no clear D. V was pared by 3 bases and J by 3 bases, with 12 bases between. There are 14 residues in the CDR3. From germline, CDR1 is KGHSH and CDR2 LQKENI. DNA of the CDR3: TGTGCCAGCTCACCTTCTGAGTCGGGCTACGAGCAGTACTTC. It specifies CASSPSESGYEQYF.

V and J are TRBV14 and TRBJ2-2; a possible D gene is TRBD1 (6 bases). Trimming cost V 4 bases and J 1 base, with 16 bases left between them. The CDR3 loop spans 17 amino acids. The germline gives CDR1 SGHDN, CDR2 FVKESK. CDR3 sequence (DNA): TGTGCCAGCAGCCGCCGGACAGACGCACTGAACACCGGGGAGCTGTTTTTT. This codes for CASSRRTDALNTGELFF.

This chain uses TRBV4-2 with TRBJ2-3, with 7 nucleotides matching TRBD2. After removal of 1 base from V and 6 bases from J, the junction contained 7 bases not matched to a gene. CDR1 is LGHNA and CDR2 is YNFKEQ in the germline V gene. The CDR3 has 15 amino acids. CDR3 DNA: TGTGCCAGCAGCCAAGTAGGCGGGAGCTCCGATACGCAGTATTTT. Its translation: CASSQVGGSSDTQYF.

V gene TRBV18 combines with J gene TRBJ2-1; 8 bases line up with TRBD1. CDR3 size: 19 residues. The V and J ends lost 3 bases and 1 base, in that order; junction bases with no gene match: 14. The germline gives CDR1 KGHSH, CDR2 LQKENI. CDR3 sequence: CASSPWTGPPITSYNEQFF. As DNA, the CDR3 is TGTGCCAGCTCACCGTGGACAGGGCCCCCAATTACTTCCTACAATGAGCAGTTCTTC.

The CDR3 loop reads CASSPPTGAYGYTF. CDR3 bases: TGTGCCAGCTCACCACCGACAGGGGCCTATGGCTACACCTTC. V and J are TRBV18 and TRBJ1-2; 8 bases map to TRBD1. In germline, CDR1 is KGHSH, CDR2 LQKENI. CDR3 length: 14 amino acids. V was clipped by 0 bases and J by 4 bases; unmatched bases: 1.

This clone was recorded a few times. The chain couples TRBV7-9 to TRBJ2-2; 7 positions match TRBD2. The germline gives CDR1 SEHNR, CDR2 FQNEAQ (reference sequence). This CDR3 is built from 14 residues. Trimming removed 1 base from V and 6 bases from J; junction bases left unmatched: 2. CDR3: CASSLEAGAGELFF. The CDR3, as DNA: TGTGCCAGCAGCTTAGAGGCGGGGGCCGGGGAGCTGTTTTTT.

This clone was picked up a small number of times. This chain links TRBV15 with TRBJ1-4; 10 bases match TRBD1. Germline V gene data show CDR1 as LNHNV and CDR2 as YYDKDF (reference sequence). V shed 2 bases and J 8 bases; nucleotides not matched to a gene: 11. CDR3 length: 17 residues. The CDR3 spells CATSRPGQGIRREKLFF. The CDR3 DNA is TGTGCCACCAGCAGACCGGGACAGGGGATACGGCGGGAAAAACTGTTTTTT.

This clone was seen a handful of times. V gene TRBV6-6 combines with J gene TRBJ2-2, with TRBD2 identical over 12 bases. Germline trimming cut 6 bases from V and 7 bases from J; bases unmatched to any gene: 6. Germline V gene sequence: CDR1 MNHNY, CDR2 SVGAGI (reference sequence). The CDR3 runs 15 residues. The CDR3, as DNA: TGTGCCAGCAGATTGACTAGCGGGAGTGTCGGGGAGCTGTTTTTT. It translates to CASRLTSGSVGELFF.

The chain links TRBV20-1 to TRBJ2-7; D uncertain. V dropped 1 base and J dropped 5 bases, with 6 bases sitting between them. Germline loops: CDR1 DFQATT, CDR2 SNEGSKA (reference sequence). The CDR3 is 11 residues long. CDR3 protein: CSARGHNEQYF. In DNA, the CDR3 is TGCAGTGCTAGAGGGCATAACGAGCAGTACTTC.

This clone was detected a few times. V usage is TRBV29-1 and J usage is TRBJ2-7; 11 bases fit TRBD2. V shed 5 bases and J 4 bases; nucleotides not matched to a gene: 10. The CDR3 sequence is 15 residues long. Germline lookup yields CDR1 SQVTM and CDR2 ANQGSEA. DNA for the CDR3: TGCAGCGTTTCCGGGACTAGCGGAACAATTTACGAGCAGTACTTC. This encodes CSVSGTSGTIYEQYF.

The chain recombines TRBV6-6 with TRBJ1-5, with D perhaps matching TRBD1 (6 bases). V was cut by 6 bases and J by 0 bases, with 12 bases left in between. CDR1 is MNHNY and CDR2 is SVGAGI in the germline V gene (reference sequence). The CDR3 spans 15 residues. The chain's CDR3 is CASSLRDNSNQPQHF. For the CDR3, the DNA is TGTGCCAGCAGCCTCCGGGACAATAGCAATCAGCCCCAGCATTTT.

The CDR3 is CASSSGLAGVNEQFF. CDR3 in DNA: TGTGCCAGCTCATCGGGACTAGCGGGAGTCAATGAGCAGTTCTTC. This rearrangement joins TRBV18 to TRBJ2-1; 14 nucleotides align to TRBD2. The CDR3 runs to 15 residues. J was trimmed by 6 bases and V by 5 bases; bases with no gene match: 3. CDR1 is KGHSH, CDR2 LQKENI, per germline.

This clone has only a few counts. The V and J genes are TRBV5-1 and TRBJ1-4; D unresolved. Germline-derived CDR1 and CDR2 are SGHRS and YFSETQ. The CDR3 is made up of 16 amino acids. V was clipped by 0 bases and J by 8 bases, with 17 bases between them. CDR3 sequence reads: CASSLDVGGVWEKLFF. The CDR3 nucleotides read TGCGCCAGCAGCTTGGACGTGGGCGGGGTGTGGGAAAAACTGTTTTTT.

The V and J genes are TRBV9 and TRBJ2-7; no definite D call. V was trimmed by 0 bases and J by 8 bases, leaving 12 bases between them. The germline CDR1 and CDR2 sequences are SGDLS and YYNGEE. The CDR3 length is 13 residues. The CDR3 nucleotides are TGTGCCAGCAGCGTAGGCTACCTATCCAAGCAGTACTTC. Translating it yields CASSVGYLSKQYF.

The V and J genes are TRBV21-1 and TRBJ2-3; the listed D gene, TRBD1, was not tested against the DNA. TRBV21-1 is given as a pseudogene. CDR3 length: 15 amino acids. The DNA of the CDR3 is TGTGCCAGCAGCAAGCAACAGGGATGCACAGATACGCAGTATTTT. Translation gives CASSKQQGCTDTQYF.

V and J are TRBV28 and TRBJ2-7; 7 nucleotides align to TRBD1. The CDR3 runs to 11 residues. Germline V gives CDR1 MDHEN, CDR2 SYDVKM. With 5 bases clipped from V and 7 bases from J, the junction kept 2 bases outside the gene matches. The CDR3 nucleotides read TGTGCCAGCAGTCACAGGGGTGAGCAGTACTTC. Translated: CASSHRGEQYF.

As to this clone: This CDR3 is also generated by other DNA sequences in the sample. CDR3 DNA: TGCGCCAGCAGCTTGACCACAGGGACAGATACGCAGTATTTT. This sequence encodes CASSLTTGTDTQYF. This chain connects TRBV5-1 to TRBJ2-3, with a tentative D call TRBD1 (6 bases). The CDR3 runs to 14 residues. CDR1 is SGHRS and CDR2 is YFSETQ in the germline V gene. V lost 1 base to trimming and J lost 3 bases, with 9 bases between them. The full variable domain, in which reference TRBV5-1 and TRBJ2-3 provide the parts outside the CDR3, is KAGVTQTPRYLIKTRGQQVTLSCSPISGHRSVSWYQQTPGQGLQFLFEYFSETQRNKGNFPGRFSGRQFSNSRSEMNVSTLELGDSALYLCASSLTTGTDTQYFGPGTRLTVL.

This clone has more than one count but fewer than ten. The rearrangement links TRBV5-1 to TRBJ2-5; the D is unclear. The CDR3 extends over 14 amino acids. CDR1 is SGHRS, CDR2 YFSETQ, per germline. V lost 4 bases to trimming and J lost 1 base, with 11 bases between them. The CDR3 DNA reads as TGCGCCAGCAGCCTCGGACGGACCCAAGAGACCCAGTACTTC. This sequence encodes CASSLGRTQETQYF. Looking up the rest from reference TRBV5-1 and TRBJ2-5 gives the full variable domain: KAGVTQTPRYLIKTRGQQVTLSCSPISGHRSVSWYQQTPGQGLQFLFEYFSETQRNKGNFPGRFSGRQFSNSRSEMNVSTLELGDSALYLCASSLGRTQETQYFGPGTRLLVL.

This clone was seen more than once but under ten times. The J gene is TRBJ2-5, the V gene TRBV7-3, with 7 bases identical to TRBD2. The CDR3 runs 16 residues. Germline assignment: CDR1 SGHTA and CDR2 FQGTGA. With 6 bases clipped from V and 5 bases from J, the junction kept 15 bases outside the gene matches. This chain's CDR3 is CASSPSGATPWETQYF. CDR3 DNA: TGTGCCAGCAGTCCCAGCGGGGCCACCCCTTGGGAGACCCAGTACTTC.

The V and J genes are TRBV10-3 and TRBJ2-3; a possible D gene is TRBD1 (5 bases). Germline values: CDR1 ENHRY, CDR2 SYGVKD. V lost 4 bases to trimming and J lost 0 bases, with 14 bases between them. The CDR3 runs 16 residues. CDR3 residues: CAISGGRGRSTDTQYF. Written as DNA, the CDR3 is TGTGCCATCAGTGGGGGCCGTGGACGCAGCACAGATACGCAGTATTTT.

The CDR3 protein is CASSFSVWGYTF. The CDR3 DNA is TGTGCCAGCAGCTTTTCGGTTTGGGGCTACACCTTC. The V call is TRBV7-9, the J call TRBJ1-2, with unresolved D. With 3 bases removed from V and 8 bases from J, the gap between germline ends came to 10 bases. The germline V gene encodes CDR1 SEHNR and CDR2 FQNEAQ (reference sequence). This CDR3 has 12 amino acids.